This T cell receptor (beta chain) was captured in a study of CD8 T cells in Susac syndrome. Roughly 0.5 to 1 ug RNA was reverse transcribed with random hexamers. TCRdb processed the immunoSEQ multiplex PCR reads anew with MiXCR; each CDR3 protein has one entry. The profile covers about 200,000 distinct CDR3 sequences, with more than 85% appearing a single time and 0.085% to 0.09% taken by the ten largest. CDR3 length: 12 residues. Looked up from germline, CDR1 is SNHLY and CDR2 is FYNNEI. V lost 6 bases and J lost 1, with 7 bases in between. Negative isolation was applied to CD8+ and CD4+ T cells, and FACS enrichment was applied to TEMRA cells.

Material: CD4+ T cells from PBMCs. This clonotype originated in a human donor with Susac syndrome. The chain carries TRBV2 and TRBJ2-7; D remains unclear. Here the CDR3 reads CASSSFSYEQYF. CDR3 in DNA: TGTGCCAGCAGCTCCTTTTCCTACGAGCAGTACTTC.